This TCR beta chain stems from a study of blood T cell repertoires in COVID-19 (dated by TCRdb to the early 2020s). Some background on the complete study: Samples from collaborators originated in the United States, Italy and Spain and spanned both the acute and convalescent phases of COVID-19. The prospective study material was composed of cDNA or gDNA derived from T cells, B-cell-depleted T cells, or PBMCs. Subjects who had been exposed to COVID-19, were actively infected with it, or had recovered from it provided the deeply sampled blood TCRbeta repertoires that made up the dataset. A freely available public database, intended as a resource for researchers studying the immune response to SARS-CoV-2, is where the repertoires were released. Samples came from the ongoing ImmuneRACE study (first 160 participants) plus 1,254 subjects from 6 global collaborators. Nearly every sample came with metadata listing a de-identified subject ID, COVID-19 status, age in years and sex. Where HLA class I and class II types were available, the types were taken from metadata supplied by the sample provider, not from assay-based typing. Paper-wide results and their limitations: The quantity of clinical and demographic metadata differed by source and by participant and was supplied without curation.

In the prospective study, participants were 18 to 89 years old, resided in 25 or so geographic areas of the United States, and were enrolled through a virtual design. Cohort assignment in the prospective study relied on participant-reported clinical history from a screening survey and a study questionnaire. ImmuneRACE Cohort 3 recovered participants were defined by two consecutive negative NP/OP PCR tests, healthcare professional clearance, or symptom resolution. In the prospective study, whole blood, serum and a nasopharyngeal or oropharyngeal swab were collected from each participant by mobile phlebotomists. Additional blood draws and questionnaires over an approximately 2-month period could optionally be provided by prospective study participants. Blood samples from the prospective study were shipped frozen or at room temperature prior to DNA extraction. In the case of this clone: Its antigen specificity is not known. Base-call qualities are not available, and no considerably larger clone is one nucleotide away.

TCRbeta CDR3 regions were amplified from genomic DNA by means of the immunoSEQ Assay, a bias-controlled multiplex PCR. Per the authors' processing: Within the assay, amplification of reference gene primers was used to estimate how many nucleated cells each sample contained. To quantify the absolute abundance of each unique TCRbeta CDR3 rearrangement, sequence reads were collapsed and filtered. For each sample, productive Simpson clonality was calculated by taking the square root of Simpson's diversity index across productive rearrangements. TCRdb limited this immuneACCESS table to in-frame rearrangements with V and J called. A share of clones is missing; checked studies link under half to unresolved V genes, and the rest is unexplained. V and J calls and clone size are as listed in that table; D and trimming were resolved from the DNA. The sample has a few hundred thousand clones on record, about four fifths of them singletons. Together, the top ten hold about 5.4% of the sample.

The source is a woman in her forties or fifties who had recovered from COVID-19. Material: PBMCs or T cells enriched from blood (not recorded which).

The CDR3 sequence is CSVEDQRGSEAFF. Here is the DNA: TGCAGCGTTGAAGATCAACGGGGGTCCGAAGCTTTCTTT. The V and J segments used are TRBV29-1 and TRBJ1-1, and TRBD1 may be the D gene, going by 5 matching bases. V loses 0 bases of germline sequence and J loses 8 bases, and the interval between the two ends is 13 bases. CDR1 and CDR2 were assigned from the germline V gene as SQVTM and ANQGSEA. The CDR3 numbers 13 residues from cysteine through phenylalanine. Here the CDR3 DNA is all that survives: 39 bases in frame from base 1.